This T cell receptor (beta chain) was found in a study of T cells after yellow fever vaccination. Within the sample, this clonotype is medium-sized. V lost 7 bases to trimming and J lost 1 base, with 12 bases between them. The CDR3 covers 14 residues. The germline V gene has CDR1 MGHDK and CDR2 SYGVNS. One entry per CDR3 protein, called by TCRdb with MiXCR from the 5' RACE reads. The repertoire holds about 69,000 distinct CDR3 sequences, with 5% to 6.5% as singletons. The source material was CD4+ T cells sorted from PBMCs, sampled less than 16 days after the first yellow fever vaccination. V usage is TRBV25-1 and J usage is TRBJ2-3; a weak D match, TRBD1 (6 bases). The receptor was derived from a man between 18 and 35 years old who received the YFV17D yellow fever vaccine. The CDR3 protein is CASTSGAGTDTQYF. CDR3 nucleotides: TGTGCCAGCACATCAGGGGCTGGCACAGATACGCAGTATTTT. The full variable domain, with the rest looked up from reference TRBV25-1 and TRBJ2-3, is EADIYQTPRYLVIGTGKKITLECSQTMGHDKMYWYQQDPGMELHLIHYSYGVNSTEKGDLSSESTVSRIRTEHFPLTLESARPSHTSQYLCASTSGAGTDTQYFGPGTRLTVL.